The 28 T cell receptor beta chains reported below all come from one sample, sequenced in a study of cytomegalovirus exposure and HLA in healthy donors. It was with 60 Vbeta and 13 Jbeta primers that the PCR ran. Generated by immunoSEQ multiplex PCR, the TCRdb table keeps only in-frame clones and is missing some. The table lists 99,000 or so clones, about three quarters of them singletons. Sequenced: PBMCs. These receptors came from a man aged 60 to 69 in good health and CMV-seropositive.

A single count supports this clone. The genes are TRBV19 and TRBJ1-1, with D possibly TRBD1 on 5 matching bases. The CDR3 sequence is 13 residues long. Germline V CDR1 and CDR2: LNHDA, SQIVND (reference sequence). The V end lost 8 bases, the J end lost 1 base, and 11 bases lay between the germline ends. The CDR3 spells CASRHQGNTEAFF. The CDR3 nucleotides read TGTGCCAGTCGACACCAGGGGAACACTGAAGCTTTCTTT.

This clone showed up just once. This chain connects TRBV28 to TRBJ1-5, with a tentative D call TRBD1 (5 bases). Germline values: CDR1 MDHEN, CDR2 SYDVKM. The CDR3 spans 16 residues. The V gene lost 4 bases and the J gene lost 7 bases, with 20 bases spanning the gap. The CDR3 sequence: CASSYFRVGHQQPQHF. CDR3 bases: TGTGCCAGCAGTTATTTCCGGGTGGGGCATCAGCAGCCCCAGCATTTT.

This clone was recorded only once. The chain links TRBV14 to TRBJ2-3; 11 bases agree with TRBD2. Germline trimming cut 0 bases from V and 6 bases from J; bases unmatched to any gene: 2. Per the germline V gene, CDR1 is SGHDN and CDR2 is FVKESK. CDR3 length: 15 amino acids. The CDR3 DNA sequence: TGTGCCAGCAGCCAAGATGGACTAGCGGGTGATACGCAGTATTTT. The encoded protein is CASSQDGLAGDTQYF.

This rearrangement joins TRBV28 to TRBJ1-2; 7 bases are shared with TRBD1. Looked up from germline, CDR1 is MDHEN and CDR2 is SYDVKM. The CDR3 consists of 15 residues. J lost 2 bases, V lost 8 bases, and 11 bases had no gene match. The CDR3 region has the DNA TGTGCCAGCCGGCGATCAGGGGGGAGCAACTATGGCTACACCTTC. As protein: CASRRSGGSNYGYTF.

V usage is TRBV9 and J usage is TRBJ2-3, with TRBD2 identical over 11 bases. V trimming: 4 bases; J trimming: 5 bases; junction bases outside the gene matches: 15. The length of the CDR3 is 18 residues. Germline V CDR1 and CDR2: SGDLS, YYNGEE. CDR3 nucleotides: TGTGCCAGCAGCCCAACGGGGACTAGCGGAGGGGTGGGAGATACGCAGTATTTT. Its translation is CASSPTGTSGGVGDTQYF.

V and J are TRBV19 and TRBJ1-2, with TRBD1 matching over 7 bases. J was trimmed by 4 bases and V by 0 bases; bases with no gene match: 5. The CDR3 runs to 15 residues. Germline CDR1 is LNHDA and CDR2 is SQIVND (reference sequence). CDR3 in DNA: TGTGCCAGTAGTATAGATGGCGCAGGGGGCTATGGCTACACCTTC. Translated, it gives CASSIDGAGGYGYTF.

The chain links TRBV6-1 to TRBJ2-7, with TRBD1 matching over 9 bases. The CDR3 is 16 residues long. The V and J ends lost 4 bases and 3 bases, in that order; junction bases with no gene match: 10. Per germline, CDR1 MNHNS and CDR2 SASEGT. CDR3 protein: CASSGATGTGIYEQYF. CDR3 sequence (DNA): TGTGCCAGCAGTGGGGCTACCGGGACAGGGATCTACGAGCAGTACTTC.

The CDR3: CASSMRQGSEAFF. The CDR3 nucleotides are TGTGCCAGTAGTATGCGACAGGGAAGTGAAGCTTTCTTT. V usage is TRBV19 and J usage is TRBJ1-1; 7 bases agree with TRBD1. Germline V CDR1 and CDR2: LNHDA, SQIVND (reference sequence). With 3 bases clipped from V and 7 bases from J, the junction kept 5 bases outside the gene matches. The CDR3 runs 13 residues.

The chain uses TRBV7-3 and TRBJ2-1; 14 nucleotides match TRBD2. With 5 bases clipped from V and 8 bases from J, the junction kept 8 bases outside the gene matches. Germline CDR1 is SGHTA and CDR2 is FQGTGA. This CDR3 is 16 amino acids long. CDR3 in amino acids: CASSPRLAGGPYEQFF. CDR3 DNA sequence: TGTGCCAGCAGCCCCAGACTAGCGGGGGGGCCCTATGAGCAGTTCTTC.

The V call is TRBV9, the J call TRBJ1-3, with D unclear. Germline V CDR1 and CDR2: SGDLS, YYNGEE. Trimming left V 4 bases short and J 3 bases short, with 8 bases between. This CDR3 comprises 13 residues. Here the CDR3 reads CASSPRGGNTIYF. The CDR3 DNA reads as TGTGCCAGCAGCCCGAGAGGTGGAAACACCATATATTTT.

This chain uses TRBV19 with TRBJ2-1; no firm D call. This CDR3 is 13 amino acids long. Trimming left V 3 bases short and J 12 bases short, with 15 bases between. CDR1 and CDR2 (germline): LNHDA, SQIVND (reference sequence). The DNA for the CDR3 is TGTGCCAGTAGTATGTATTCTCAGGCTGGGCAGTTCTTC. Amino acid sequence: CASSMYSQAGQFF. The whole variable domain, remainder taken from reference TRBV19 and TRBJ2-1, is DGGITQSPKYLFRKEGQNVTLSCEQNLNHDAMYWYRQDPGQGLRLIYYSQIVNDFQKGDIAEGYSVSREKKESFPLTVTSAQKNPTAFYLCASSMYSQAGQFFGPGTRLTVL.

This clone was observed a few times. The CDR3 DNA reads TGTGCCAGCAGCGTCTCTTCTAGGGCAGGGCCGGCTTTCTTT. Its protein product is CASSVSSRAGPAFF. This chain connects TRBV9 to TRBJ1-1; maybe TRBD1 (5 bases). Trimming removed 2 bases from V and 11 bases from J, with 19 bases in between. The CDR3 covers 14 residues. The germline V gene encodes CDR1 SGDLS and CDR2 YYNGEE.

This sequence joins TRBV25-1 and TRBJ1-4, with 8 bases identical to TRBD1. V trimming: 1 base; J trimming: 7 bases; junction bases outside the gene matches: 8. The germline CDR1 and CDR2 sequences are MGHDK and SYGVNS. The CDR3 loop spans 16 amino acids. The CDR3 DNA follows: TGTGCCAGCAGTGAATTGGGGGCAGGGGGCTTTGAAAAACTGTTTTTT. This translates into CASSELGAGGFEKLFF.

This clone was detected a few times. The chain recombines TRBV5-8 with TRBJ2-6; 11 bases are shared with TRBD1. The CDR3 contains 18 residues. Germline V CDR1 and CDR2: SGHTS, YDEGEE. V lost 3 bases to trimming and J lost 1 base; unmatched junction nucleotides: 6. The CDR3 DNA is TGTGCCAGCAGCTCCGGACAGGGGGCAGTGTCTGGGGCCAACGTCCTGACTTTC. This codes for CASSSGQGAVSGANVLTF.

The rearrangement joins TRBV7-6 to TRBJ2-7; D unclear. Germline values: CDR1 SGHVS, CDR2 FNYEAQ. Trimming took off 3 bases at V and 3 bases at J, with 24 bases between the two ends. The CDR3 contains 18 residues. The CDR3 DNA is TGTGCCAGCAGCTTCGAGGTAGACCGGGTCACCGGCTTCTACGAGCAGTACTTC. As protein: CASSFEVDRVTGFYEQYF.

This chain links TRBV18 with TRBJ2-7; D possibly corresponds to TRBD2 (6 bases). The CDR3 spans 15 residues. Trimming left V 0 bases short and J 4 bases short, with 13 bases between. The germline CDR1 and CDR2 sequences are KGHSH and LQKENI. CDR3 in DNA: TGTGCCAGCTCACCACCGGGGGGACTTGGGTACGAGCAGTACTTC. The encoded protein is CASSPPGGLGYEQYF.

The chain is built from TRBV5-1 and TRBJ2-7; 8 bases are shared with TRBD1. The CDR3 runs 14 residues. V was clipped by 4 bases and J by 2 bases; unmatched bases: 5. Germline CDR1 reads SGHRS; CDR2 reads YFSETQ. CDR3 bases: TGCGCCAGCAGCGGACAGGGCCAAGCCTACGAGCAGTACTTC. Protein sequence: CASSGQGQAYEQYF.

V and J are TRBV25-1 and TRBJ2-7; possible D gene TRBD1, 6 bases. V was cut by 2 bases and J by 1 base, with 12 bases left in between. Germline loops: CDR1 MGHDK, CDR2 SYGVNS. The CDR3 is made up of 15 amino acids. This chain's CDR3 is CASSEKGVGSYEQYF. The CDR3 bases are TGTGCCAGCAGTGAAAAGGGGGTGGGGTCCTACGAGCAGTACTTC.

The rearrangement links TRBV11-2 to TRBJ2-1; no clear D gene. Per the germline V gene, CDR1 is SGHAT and CDR2 is FQNNGV. This CDR3 has 12 amino acids. V shed 5 bases and J shed 9 bases, with 11 bases lying between them. This CDR3 is CASSEQRGEQFF. DNA for the CDR3: TGTGCCAGCAGCGAGCAACGAGGTGAGCAGTTCTTC.

In this sample, this clone turned up a few times. The chain links TRBV6-6 to TRBJ2-7; no clear D gene. V lost 5 bases and J 3 bases, leaving 11 bases between the germline ends. Per the germline V gene, CDR1 is MNHNY and CDR2 is SVGAGI (reference sequence). The CDR3 spans 13 residues. The CDR3 DNA is TGTGCCAGCAGTGCAGACGCGGACTACGAGCAGTACTTC. Translated: CASSADADYEQYF.

This clone came up a few times. The rearrangement uses TRBV5-4 and TRBJ2-3, with 11 bases matching TRBD2. The V gene's germline CDR1 is SGHNT and CDR2 YYREEE (reference sequence). The trim removed 1 base at V and 4 bases at J, leaving 5 bases unmatched. The CDR3 length is 16 residues. CDR3 loop: CASSLPSGGIPDTQYF. The CDR3 DNA sequence: TGTGCCAGCAGCTTGCCTAGCGGGGGGATCCCAGATACGCAGTATTTT.

This clone turned up a few times. The V call is TRBV5-1, the J call TRBJ1-2; D is ambiguous. Germline V gene data show CDR1 as SGHRS and CDR2 as YFSETQ. Trimming removed 5 bases at V and 2 bases at J, with 16 bases between. CDR3 size: 15 residues. The CDR3 here is CASSKADNSNYGYTF. The CDR3 coding sequence is TGCGCCAGCAGTAAGGCAGACAATTCCAACTATGGCTACACCTTC.

The chain carries TRBV2 and TRBJ2-2; the match to TRBD1 covers 10 bases. V shed 6 bases and J 9 bases; nucleotides not matched to a gene: 7. The CDR3 runs to 14 residues. The germline V gene has CDR1 SNHLY and CDR2 FYNNEI. The CDR3 DNA sequence: TGTGCCAGCAGGCCGGGACAGGGGCCCTGGGAGCTGTTTTTT. Translation: CASRPGQGPWELFF.

This sequence joins TRBV5-1 and TRBJ1-1, with 8 bases that match TRBD1. Germline lookup yields CDR1 SGHRS and CDR2 YFSETQ. The CDR3 spans 15 residues. The ends lost 4 bases at V and 0 bases at J; junction bases unmatched: 5. The CDR3 DNA reads TGCGCCAGCAGCCCCTGGACAGGGTTGAACACTGAAGCTTTCTTT. Translated, it gives CASSPWTGLNTEAFF.

This clone was recorded only once. V gene TRBV18 combines with J gene TRBJ1-3, with a tentative D call TRBD1 (5 bases). The CDR3 runs 19 residues. Trimming took 2 bases from V and 0 from J, leaving 20 bases between them. Germline CDR1 is KGHSH and CDR2 is LQKENI. CDR3 bases: TGTGCCAGCTCACCAACGGTTGGGGCGGTCGCCCCCTCTGGAAACACCATATATTTT. Its protein product is CASSPTVGAVAPSGNTIYF.

This clone was counted once. The genes are TRBV9 and TRBJ2-3; 10 nucleotides match TRBD2. CDR1 and CDR2 from the germline V gene are SGDLS and YYNGEE. Trimming removed 0 bases from V and 4 bases from J; junction bases left unmatched: 5. CDR3 size: 16 residues. CDR3 protein: CASSVAAGGPADTQYF. Here the CDR3 DNA reads TGTGCCAGCAGCGTAGCAGCGGGGGGGCCTGCAGATACGCAGTATTTT.

In DNA, the CDR3 is TGTGCCAGCAGTTACTATCAGGATCCCTACGAGCAGTACTTC. Translation: CASSYYQDPYEQYF. The chain combines TRBV6-6 with TRBJ2-7; D gene ambiguous. The length of the CDR3 is 14 residues. V lost 1 base, J lost 2 bases, and 9 bases lay in between. Germline-derived CDR1 and CDR2 are MNHNY and SVGAGI (reference sequence).

V is TRBV19 and J is TRBJ2-3; 10 bases line up with TRBD2. Germline CDR1 LNHDA, CDR2 SQIVND (reference sequence). The CDR3 has 18 residues. V lost 1 base, J lost 0 bases, and 7 bases stayed unmatched. CDR3 sequence (DNA): TGTGCCAGTAGTATAGCTCCCCTAGCGGGGGTTAGCACAGATACGCAGTATTTT. Its translation: CASSIAPLAGVSTDTQYF.